Listed here are 25 T cell receptor beta chains from one sample, sequenced in a study of blood T cell repertoires in COVID-19. Clones were sequenced by immunoSEQ multiplex PCR, and TCRdb holds only the in-frame ones, with some missing. The table includes under 100,000 clones, 65% to 85% detected once. The sequencing sample was made of peripheral blood. The receptors originated from an elderly man with active or convalescent COVID-19.

This clone is classed as large. This CDR3 is CASSLGTSGVYNEQFF. The CDR3 nucleotides read TGTGCCAGCAGCTTAGGGACTAGCGGGGTCTACAATGAGCAGTTCTTC. This chain connects TRBV11-3 to TRBJ2-1; TRBD2 agrees at 12 bases. V dropped 1 base and J dropped 3; count of bases not matched to a gene: 1. The CDR3 consists of 16 residues. Germline V CDR1 and CDR2: SGHNT, YENEEA.

The gene calls are TRBV2 and TRBJ2-2; D is perhaps TRBD1 (5 bases). The CDR3 totals 14 residues. V lost 8 bases, J lost 4 bases, and 14 bases lay in between. Germline CDR1 SNHLY, CDR2 FYNNEI. The CDR3 DNA is TGTGCCAGCGGGATTCTTAGGGGCACCGGGGAGCTGTTTTTT. Translated: CASGILRGTGELFF. The full variable domain, rest sourced from reference TRBV2 and TRBJ2-2, is EPEVTQTPSHQVTQMGQEVILRCVPISNHLYFYWYRQILGQKVEFLVSFYNNEISEKSEIFDDQFSVERPDGSNFTLKIRSTKLEDSAMYFCASGILRGTGELFFGEGSRLTVL.

The chain is built from TRBV7-8 and TRBJ1-6, with 8 bases lining up with TRBD1. The CDR3 totals 14 residues. After removal of 5 bases from V and 10 bases from J, the junction contained 7 bases not matched to a gene. Germline CDR1 SGHVS, CDR2 FQNEAQ. Here the CDR3 reads CASSAAGTGSPLHF. CDR3 sequence (DNA): TGTGCCAGCAGCGCCGCCGGGACAGGCTCACCCCTCCACTTT.

The J gene is TRBJ2-2, the V gene TRBV2; D unclear. This CDR3 contains 13 residues. V was cut by 3 bases and J by 5 bases, with 7 bases left in between. The germline V gene encodes CDR1 SNHLY and CDR2 FYNNEI. DNA of the CDR3: TGTGCCAGCAGTGAGTACAGTACCGGGGAGCTGTTTTTT. This gives the protein CASSEYSTGELFF.

This chain connects TRBV3-1 (or the pseudogene TRBV3-2) to TRBJ2-1; 9 nucleotides match TRBD2. The CDR3 contains 18 residues. Germline V lookup: CDR1 LGHDT, CDR2 YNNKEL (reference sequence). V trimming: 0 bases; J trimming: 4 bases; junction bases outside the gene matches: 10. The CDR3, as DNA: TGTGCCAGCAGCCAAGAGCCCCCGGGACTAGCAGGGTACAATGAGCAGTTCTTC. As protein: CASSQEPPGLAGYNEQFF.

The rearrangement links TRBV5-6 to TRBJ2-1; D not resolved. V was cut by 2 bases and J by 4 bases, with 10 bases left in between. Germline loops: CDR1 SGHDT, CDR2 YYEEEE. The CDR3 is made up of 14 amino acids. CDR3 sequence (DNA): TGTGCCAGCAGCTTCCCAGGAAATTACAATGAGCAGTTCTTC. Its translation: CASSFPGNYNEQFF. Drawing the rest from reference TRBV5-6 and TRBJ2-1, the complete variable domain is DAGVTQSPTHLIKTRGQQVTLRCSPKSGHDTVSWYQQALGQGPQFIFQYYEEEERQRGNFPDRFSGHQFPNYSSELNVNALLLGDSALYLCASSFPGNYNEQFFGPGTRLTVL.

The chain recombines TRBV4-2 with TRBJ2-3; TRBD1 matches at 8 bases. The CDR3 is made up of 14 amino acids. V was pared by 8 bases and J by 2 bases, with 6 bases of the junction left unmatched. Per germline, CDR1 LGHNA and CDR2 YNFKEQ. DNA for the CDR3: TGTGCCAGCGGCCTACAGGGGGACACAGATACGCAGTATTTT. This sequence encodes CASGLQGDTDTQYF.

The chain carries TRBV7-9 and TRBJ1-1, with D perhaps matching TRBD1 (6 bases). V shed 5 bases and J shed 3 bases, with 16 bases lying between them. This CDR3 is built from 15 residues. Per the germline V gene, CDR1 is SEHNR and CDR2 is FQNEAQ (reference sequence). The CDR3 bases are TGTGCCAGCAGCCCTCAGGGCGGGGGGCACACTGAAGCTTTCTTT. Translating it yields CASSPQGGGHTEAFF.

The gene calls are TRBV5-6 and TRBJ2-7; 9 bases match TRBD2. Germline V lookup: CDR1 SGHDT, CDR2 YYEEEE. The CDR3 is made up of 17 amino acids. J was trimmed by 6 bases and V by 4 bases; bases with no gene match: 17. The CDR3 nucleotides are TGTGCCAGCAGCCACGAGTTGAGGGTAGCGGGGGATCTCGAGCAGTACTTC. Residues: CASSHELRVAGDLEQYF. The complete variable domain, with remaining parts taken from reference TRBV5-6 and TRBJ2-7, reads DAGVTQSPTHLIKTRGQQVTLRCSPKSGHDTVSWYQQALGQGPQFIFQYYEEEERQRGNFPDRFSGHQFPNYSSELNVNALLLGDSALYLCASSHELRVAGDLEQYFGPGTRLTVT.

The chain joins TRBV6-2 or TRBV6-3 to TRBJ2-1; weak D call: TRBD2 (6 bases). The length of the CDR3 is 14 residues. The germline V gene has CDR1 MNHEY and CDR2 SVGEGT. Trimming shortened V by 4 bases and J by 2 bases, and 9 bases separated the two germline ends. The DNA for the CDR3 is TGTGCCAGCAGTTTCGGGGGAACCTACAATGAGCAGTTCTTC. Amino acids: CASSFGGTYNEQFF.

The V gene is TRBV5-5, the J gene TRBJ2-7; a weak D match, TRBD2 (7 bases). The CDR3 runs 15 residues. Looked up from germline, CDR1 is SGHKS and CDR2 is YYEKEE (reference sequence). V was pared by 5 bases and J by 3 bases, with 18 bases between. In DNA form, the CDR3 reads TGTGCCAGCAGAGGTAATCGGGGGGCGAGCTACGAGCAGTACTTC. As protein: CASRGNRGASYEQYF.

In its sample, this clone was seen a few times. The V gene is TRBV10-3, the J gene TRBJ1-6, with D possibly being TRBD1 (6 bases). V shed 2 bases and J shed 3 bases, with 11 bases lying between them. This CDR3 is 16 amino acids long. Germline V gene lookup returns CDR1 ENHRY and CDR2 SYGVKD. This CDR3 reads CAISEGGAIYNSPLHF. CDR3 sequence (DNA): TGTGCCATCAGTGAGGGGGGGGCTATCTATAATTCACCCCTCCACTTT.

The J gene is TRBJ2-3, the V gene TRBV7-9; the match to TRBD2 covers 11 bases. From germline, CDR1 is SEHNR and CDR2 FQNEAQ (reference sequence). The junction had 14 bases not matched to a gene; V was cut back by 0 bases and J by 6 bases. This CDR3 has 19 residues. DNA for the CDR3: TGTGCCAGCAGCTTAGCCGGTCTAGCGGGGGGCCCACGAGTCGATACGCAGTATTTT. This codes for CASSLAGLAGGPRVDTQYF. Filled out from reference TRBV7-9 and TRBJ2-3, the complete variable domain reads DTGVSQNPRHKITKRGQNVTFRCDPISEHNRLYWYRQTLGQGPEFLTYFQNEAQLEKSRLLSDRFSAERPKGSFSTLEIQRTEQGDSAMYLCASSLAGLAGGPRVDTQYFGPGTRLTVL.

The chain combines TRBV5-6 with TRBJ1-1; possible D gene TRBD1, 6 bases. Germline lookup yields CDR1 SGHDT and CDR2 YYEEEE. This CDR3 comprises 14 residues. V lost 1 base, J lost 2 bases, and 9 bases lay in between. The CDR3 nucleotides read TGTGCCAGCAGCTTGTTGGACAGAAACACTGAAGCTTTCTTT. Translating it yields CASSLLDRNTEAFF.

The V call is TRBV21-1, the J call TRBJ2-1; the DNA was not compared with TRBD2, the D call given in the table. TRBV21-1 is assigned pseudogene status. This CDR3 spans 14 amino acids. CDR3 region: CASPGGDSYNEQFF. DNA for the CDR3: TGTGCCAGCCCCGGCGGGGACTCTTACAATGAGCAGTTCTTC.

This clone was seen a few times. The CDR3 region has the DNA TGTGCCAGCAGTTTATTGGACAGGTCCTACGAGCAGTACTTC. Translation: CASSLLDRSYEQYF. J is TRBJ2-7 and V is TRBV28; TRBD1 matches at 7 bases. The CDR3 spans 14 residues. Germline assignment: CDR1 MDHEN and CDR2 SYDVKM. V shed 1 base and J 1 base; nucleotides not matched to a gene: 1.

V is TRBV6-4 and J is TRBJ2-7, with D hard to call. The CDR3 has 13 amino acids. In germline, CDR1 is MRHNA, CDR2 SNTAGT. V shed 7 bases and J shed 3 bases, with 13 bases lying between them. The CDR3 DNA follows: TGTGCCAGCAAGACTGTCGGAAACTACGAGCAGTACTTC. Encoded protein: CASKTVGNYEQYF.

The genes are TRBV2 and TRBJ1-4, with 11 bases identical to TRBD1. Unmatched junction bases numbered 3, after V lost 6 bases and J lost 6 bases. CDR3 length equals 14 residues. Germline V gives CDR1 SNHLY, CDR2 FYNNEI. The DNA for the CDR3 is TGTGCCAGCAGGAGGACAGGGGGCGATGAAAAACTGTTTTTT. It encodes CASRRTGGDEKLFF. Supplemented by reference TRBV2 and TRBJ1-4, the full variable domain reads EPEVTQTPSHQVTQMGQEVILRCVPISNHLYFYWYRQILGQKVEFLVSFYNNEISEKSEIFDDQFSVERPDGSNFTLKIRSTKLEDSAMYFCASRRTGGDEKLFFGSGTQLSVL.

The chain carries TRBV11-3 and TRBJ1-1; D unclear. This CDR3 is built from 13 residues. The V gene lost 2 bases and the J gene lost 2 bases, with 6 bases spanning the gap. The germline V gene has CDR1 SGHNT and CDR2 YENEEA. The CDR3 DNA follows: TGTGCCAGCAGCTTATCAGTTAACACTGAAGCTTTCTTT. Amino acid sequence: CASSLSVNTEAFF.

This clone was seen once. J is TRBJ2-7 and V is TRBV9, with TRBD1 matching 10 bases. V dropped 4 bases and J dropped 4; count of bases not matched to a gene: 14. CDR3 length equals 17 residues. CDR1 is SGDLS, CDR2 YYNGEE, per germline. Written as DNA, the CDR3 is TGTGCCAGCAGCCTCGCCGGAGGGGGACAGGGGTTGTACGAGCAGTACTTC. This gives the protein CASSLAGGGQGLYEQYF. Full variable domain (outside the CDR3, taken from reference TRBV9 and TRBJ2-7): DSGVTQTPKHLITATGQRVTLRCSPRSGDLSVYWYQQSLDQGLQFLIQYYNGEERAKGNILERFSAQQFPDLHSELNLSSLELGDSALYFCASSLAGGGQGLYEQYFGPGTRLTVT.

This chain connects TRBV5-4 to TRBJ2-3, with D possibly being TRBD1 (6 bases). This CDR3 is built from 15 residues. Germline lookup yields CDR1 SGHNT and CDR2 YYREEE (reference sequence). Trimming pared 4 bases from V and 2 bases from J, leaving 14 bases between. CDR3 loop: CASSRRGGLTDTQYF. The CDR3 DNA is TGTGCCAGCAGCCGCAGAGGGGGTCTCACAGATACGCAGTATTTT.

This chain connects TRBV10-3 to TRBJ1-2; no firm D call. Germline CDR1 is ENHRY and CDR2 is SYGVKD. The CDR3 has 13 amino acids. Trimming pared 6 bases from V and 4 bases from J, leaving 12 bases between. In nucleotides, the CDR3 is TGTGCCATCAGGGCGGAAGAAAGCTATGGCTACACCTTC. Translating gives CAIRAEESYGYTF.

V gene TRBV28 combines with J gene TRBJ2-5; tentative D call: TRBD1 (6 bases). V lost 7 bases, J lost 9 bases, and 18 bases lay in between. The CDR3 totals 13 residues. CDR1 and CDR2 (germline): MDHEN, SYDVKM. CDR3 DNA sequence: TGTGCCAGCATTGGGCTTCTCGAGGGGGCCCAGTACTTC. Translation: CASIGLLEGAQYF.

CDR3 region: CASSPLSYEQYF. The CDR3 DNA sequence: TGTGCCAGCAGCCCCCTCTCCTACGAGCAGTACTTC. The V call is TRBV5-8, the J call TRBJ2-7; no clear D. Trimming took off 4 bases at V and 0 bases at J, with 5 bases between the two ends. CDR3 size: 12 residues. Germline V gene data show CDR1 as SGHTS and CDR2 as YDEGEE.

V gene TRBV3-1 (or the pseudogene TRBV3-2) combines with J gene TRBJ2-1, with D maybe TRBD1 (6 bases). Trimming took 4 bases from V and 7 from J, leaving 8 bases between them. Germline-derived CDR1 and CDR2 are LGHDT and YNNKEL (reference sequence). There are 12 residues in the CDR3. The CDR3 DNA follows: TGTGCCAGCAGCCCACAGGGAAATGAGCAGTTCTTC. Residues: CASSPQGNEQFF.